This is a list of T cell receptor beta chains from one sample in a study of blood T cell repertoires in COVID-19. Using immunoSEQ multiplex PCR, the repertoire was profiled, and TCRdb retains in-frame clones only, with some absent. The sample comprises 300,000 or so clones, about 86% of which are singletons, and about 4.2% rests with the top ten. Input material: PBMCs or T cells enriched from blood (not recorded which). These receptors were obtained from a woman in her 40s with acute COVID-19. CDR3s include the opening cysteine and the closing phenylalanine or tryptophan. D genes are given only for firm matches. Part of the rows lack a size; the others show once, few, many or a class for expanded clones.

length: 15; V: TRBV7-2; size: few; D: TRBD1; J: TRBJ1-6; CDR3: CASRAQTGGNSPLHF; DNA: TGTGCCAGCCGAGCCCAGACAGGGGGAAATTCACCCCTCCACTTT
length: 14; V: TRBV28; size: many; D: TRBD2; J: TRBJ2-7; CDR3: CASSDPGTSYEQYF; DNA: TGTGCCAGCAGTGACCCCGGGACTAGCTACGAGCAGTACTTC
length: 16; V: TRBV7-3; size: .; D: TRBD1; J: TRBJ2-1; CDR3: CASSLQPGQRLNEQFF; DNA: TGTGCCAGCAGCTTGCAACCGGGACAGAGGCTAAATGAGCAGTTCTTC
length: 15; V: TRBV7-9; size: .; D: TRBD1; J: TRBJ1-1; CDR3: CALRPGTGENTEAFF; DNA: TGTGCACTAAGGCCCGGGACAGGGGAGAACACTGAAGCTTTCTTT
length: 15; V: TRBV19; size: .; D: .; J: TRBJ1-5; CDR3: CASSPPGLRHQPQHF; DNA: TGTGCCAGTAGTCCTCCGGGACTACGTCATCAGCCCCAGCATTTT
length: 14; V: TRBV7-2; size: .; D: TRBD1; J: TRBJ1-1; CDR3: CASSFLTGRTEAFF; DNA: TGTGCCAGCAGCTTTCTGACAGGGAGGACTGAAGCTTTCTTT
length: 15; V: TRBV6-5; size: .; D: TRBD1; J: TRBJ1-2; CDR3: CASSSWTGSIYGYTF; DNA: TGTGCCAGCAGTTCATGGACAGGGAGTATCTATGGCTACACCTTC
length: 17; V: TRBV5-1; size: .; D: TRBD1; J: TRBJ1-3; CDR3: CASSLGWDRINGNTIYF; DNA: TGCGCCAGCAGCTTGGGATGGGACAGGATTAATGGAAACACCATATATTTT
length: 16; V: TRBV5-6; size: .; D: TRBD1; J: TRBJ1-1; CDR3: CASSSSYTTGVTEAFF; DNA: TGTGCCAGCAGCTCTTCCTATACCACAGGGGTTACTGAAGCTTTCTTT
length: 15; V: TRBV25-1; size: .; D: .; J: TRBJ2-5; CDR3: CASSELGKAPETQYF; DNA: TGTGCCAGCAGTGAATTGGGCAAAGCCCCGGAGACCCAGTACTTC
length: 13; V: TRBV6-5; size: once; D: .; J: TRBJ2-2; CDR3: CASSYVAGSELFF; DNA: TGTGCCAGCAGTTACGTCGCCGGGAGCGAGCTGTTTTTT
length: 13; V: TRBV7-8; size: .; D: TRBD1; J: TRBJ2-5; CDR3: CASSMGQGETQYF; DNA: TGTGCCAGCAGCATGGGACAGGGAGAGACCCAGTACTTC
length: 13; V: TRBV5-1; size: .; D: TRBD1; J: TRBJ1-5; CDR3: CASSSEGGQPQHF; DNA: TGCGCCAGCAGCTCCGAAGGGGGCCAGCCCCAGCATTTT
length: 14; V: TRBV3-1/TRBV3-2; size: few; D: .; J: TRBJ2-2; CDR3: CASSRREGRGELFF; DNA: TGTGCCAGCAGCCGCAGGGAAGGACGGGGGGAGCTGTTTTTT
length: 13; V: TRBV5-1; size: .; D: .; J: TRBJ2-1; CDR3: CASSRDLYNEQFF; DNA: TGCGCCAGCAGCCGGGACTTGTACAATGAGCAGTTCTTC
length: 15; V: TRBV19; size: .; D: .; J: TRBJ1-3; CDR3: CASSISTYSGNTIYF; DNA: TGTGCCAGTAGTATATCCACCTACTCTGGAAACACCATATATTTT
length: 14; V: TRBV18; size: .; D: TRBD1; J: TRBJ1-4; CDR3: CASSLGQSNEKLFF; DNA: TGTGCCAGCTCACTGGGACAGAGTAATGAAAAACTGTTTTTT
length: 15; V: TRBV7-6; size: .; D: .; J: TRBJ2-7; CDR3: CASSVQGAPQYEQYF; DNA: TGTGCCAGCAGCGTTCAGGGCGCTCCTCAATACGAGCAGTACTTC
length: 14; V: TRBV6-2/TRBV6-3; size: .; D: .; J: TRBJ1-1; CDR3: CASSYWAVNTEAFF; DNA: TGTGCCAGCAGTTATTGGGCAGTGAACACTGAAGCTTTCTTT
length: 14; V: TRBV19; size: .; D: .; J: TRBJ2-1; CDR3: CASTKGGSYNEQFF; DNA: TGTGCCAGTACTAAAGGCGGCTCCTACAATGAGCAGTTCTTC
length: 17; V: TRBV10-3; size: many; D: TRBD1; J: TRBJ2-3; CDR3: CAISDLNRDRLTDTQYF; DNA: TGTGCCATCAGTGACCTAAACCGGGACAGATTAACAGATACGCAGTATTTT
length: 17; V: TRBV4-2; size: .; D: .; J: TRBJ2-2; CDR3: CASSQEWQRANTGELFF; DNA: TGTGCCAGCAGCCAAGAATGGCAGAGGGCGAACACCGGGGAGCTGTTTTTT
length: 14; V: TRBV7-9; size: .; D: .; J: TRBJ1-2; CDR3: CASTPTRGTYGYTF; DNA: TGTGCCAGCACCCCCACCCGGGGGACGTATGGCTACACCTTC
length: 11; V: TRBV20-1; size: .; D: .; J: TRBJ2-5; CDR3: CSASLQETQYF; DNA: TGCAGTGCTAGCCTTCAAGAGACCCAGTACTTC
length: 18; V: TRBV5-8; size: .; D: TRBD1; J: TRBJ1-1; CDR3: CASSSPGGTGVVNTEAFF; DNA: TGTGCCAGCAGCTCGCCGGGAGGGACAGGGGTAGTGAACACTGAAGCTTTCTTT
length: 15; V: TRBV25-1; size: .; D: .; J: TRBJ2-2; CDR3: CASARSTMNTGELFF; DNA: TGTGCCAGCGCCCGGAGCACGATGAACACCGGGGAGCTGTTTTTT
length: 18; V: TRBV3-1/TRBV3-2; size: .; D: TRBD2; J: TRBJ2-2; CDR3: CASSQRTLSGSRTGELFF; DNA: TGTGCCAGCAGCCAACGGACGTTGAGCGGGAGTCGCACCGGGGAGCTGTTTTTT
length: 17; V: TRBV4-2; size: .; D: TRBD1; J: TRBJ1-1; CDR3: CASSQGSGTGLYTEAFF; DNA: TGTGCCAGCAGCCAAGGTTCAGGGACAGGGTTGTACACTGAAGCTTTCTTT
length: 13; V: TRBV9; size: .; D: .; J: TRBJ1-1; CDR3: CASSVGEETEAFF; DNA: TGTGCCAGCAGCGTAGGGGAGGAAACTGAAGCTTTCTTT
length: 14; V: TRBV4-3; size: .; D: .; J: TRBJ2-5; CDR3: CASSQGLTEETQYF; DNA: TGCGCCAGCAGCCAAGGACTAACGGAAGAGACCCAGTACTTC
length: 12; V: TRBV6-5; size: few; D: .; J: TRBJ1-2; CDR3: CASRFGGDGYTF; DNA: TGTGCCAGCAGGTTCGGGGGGGATGGCTACACCTTC
length: 17; V: TRBV3-1/TRBV3-2; size: .; D: .; J: TRBJ2-2; CDR3: CASSQWSCDANTGELFF; DNA: TGTGCCAGCAGCCAATGGAGTTGCGATGCGAACACCGGGGAGCTGTTTTTT
length: 15; V: TRBV7-2; size: .; D: TRBD1; J: TRBJ1-1; CDR3: CASSLLGTGNTEAFF; DNA: TGTGCCAGCAGCTTATTGGGGACAGGGAACACTGAAGCTTTCTTT
length: 17; V: TRBV19; size: .; D: TRBD1; J: TRBJ2-3; CDR3: CASRQGTERLSTDTQYF; DNA: TGTGCCAGTAGGCAAGGGACAGAGCGATTGTCCACAGATACGCAGTATTTT
length: 14; V: TRBV6-5; size: few; D: TRBD1; J: TRBJ1-2; CDR3: CASTPGQGHYGYTF; DNA: TGTGCCAGCACTCCGGGACAGGGCCACTATGGCTACACCTTC
length: 13; V: TRBV5-1; size: .; D: .; J: TRBJ2-7; CDR3: CASSLDGEARQYF; DNA: TGCGCCAGCAGCTTGGATGGGGAGGCGCGGCAGTACTTC
length: 16; V: TRBV7-3; size: .; D: TRBD2; J: TRBJ2-1; CDR3: CASSPRGLAGGNEQFF; DNA: TGTGCCAGCAGCCCCCGGGGGCTAGCGGGAGGGAATGAGCAGTTCTTC
length: 15; V: TRBV14; size: .; D: .; J: TRBJ2-3; CDR3: CASSQDYRESDTQYF; DNA: TGTGCCAGCAGCCAAGATTATAGGGAGAGCGATACGCAGTATTTT
length: 14; V: TRBV19; size: .; D: .; J: TRBJ2-7; CDR3: CASRATGSTYEQYF; DNA: TGTGCCAGTAGAGCCACAGGGTCCACCTACGAGCAGTACTTC
length: 14; V: TRBV13; size: .; D: TRBD2; J: TRBJ2-7; CDR3: CASSLRGVGIEQYF; DNA: TGTGCCAGCAGCTTACGGGGGGTAGGGATCGAGCAGTACTTC
length: 16; V: TRBV5-1; size: .; D: .; J: TRBJ1-2; CDR3: CASSLGLGPPNDGYTF; DNA: TGCGCCAGCAGCTTAGGTTTGGGCCCCCCCAATGATGGCTACACCTTC
length: 15; V: TRBV19; size: few; D: .; J: TRBJ1-5; CDR3: CAASRRQGINQPQHF; DNA: TGTGCCGCCAGTAGACGGCAGGGGATCAATCAGCCCCAGCATTTT
length: 17; V: TRBV21-1; size: .; D: .; J: TRBJ2-2; CDR3: CASSREPATVNTGELFF; DNA: TGTGCCAGCAGCAGAGAGCCGGCGACTGTGAACACCGGGGAGCTGTTTTTT
length: 14; V: TRBV5-5; size: .; D: .; J: TRBJ1-1; CDR3: CASSLEVLNTEAFF; DNA: TGTGCCAGCAGCTTAGAGGTACTGAACACTGAAGCTTTCTTT
length: 14; V: TRBV6-5; size: few; D: TRBD1; J: TRBJ1-5; CDR3: CASRTGVGNQPQHF; DNA: TGTGCCAGCAGGACAGGGGTAGGCAATCAGCCCCAGCATTTT
length: 14; V: TRBV2; size: .; D: .; J: TRBJ1-2; CDR3: CASSESNSYYGYTF; DNA: TGTGCCAGCAGTGAGTCCAACAGCTACTATGGCTACACCTTC
length: 16; V: TRBV7-2; size: .; D: .; J: TRBJ2-5; CDR3: CASSLALGASQETQYF; DNA: TGTGCCAGCAGCTTAGCTTTGGGCGCCTCCCAAGAGACCCAGTACTTC
length: 12; V: TRBV12-3/TRBV12-4; size: .; D: .; J: TRBJ1-6; CDR3: CASSFPYSPLHF; DNA: TGTGCCAGCAGCTTCCCTTATTCACCCCTCCACTTT
length: 15; V: TRBV7-3; size: .; D: TRBD2; J: TRBJ2-3; CDR3: CASSDSGTPTDTQYF; DNA: TGTGCCAGCAGCGACAGCGGGACCCCCACAGATACGCAGTATTTT
length: 14; V: TRBV18; size: .; D: .; J: TRBJ2-7; CDR3: CASSLSGASYEQYF; DNA: TGTGCCAGCTCACTTTCGGGAGCTTCCTACGAGCAGTACTTC
length: 13; V: TRBV19; size: .; D: TRBD1; J: TRBJ1-2; CDR3: CASSDDRVGGYTF; DNA: TGTGCCAGTAGTGACGACAGGGTGGGCGGCTACACCTTC
length: 12; V: TRBV15; size: .; D: .; J: TRBJ1-1; CDR3: CATSRVNTEAFF; DNA: TGTGCCACCAGCAGAGTAAACACTGAAGCTTTCTTT
length: 15; V: TRBV27; size: .; D: TRBD2; J: TRBJ2-5; CDR3: CASRPPSGRAETQYF; DNA: TGTGCCAGCAGACCCCCTAGCGGGAGGGCAGAGACCCAGTACTTC